These 9 T cell receptor beta chains originate from one sample sequenced in a study of blood T cell repertoires in COVID-19. Using immunoSEQ multiplex PCR, the repertoire was profiled, and TCRdb retains in-frame clones only, with some absent. The sample shows some 300,000 clones, 70% to 90% of them seen only once. The specimen was peripheral blood. The receptors derive from a woman between 50 and 59 years old with COVID-19, enrolled during active disease.

This chain connects TRBV18 to TRBJ1-1; possible D gene TRBD1, 5 bases. V was cut by 3 bases and J by 0 bases, with 11 bases left in between. CDR1 and CDR2 (germline): KGHSH, LQKENI. The length of the CDR3 is 15 residues. The CDR3 protein is CASSPPGVVNTEAFF. Written as DNA, the CDR3 is TGTGCCAGCTCACCTCCGGGGGTCGTGAACACTGAAGCTTTCTTT.

This sequence joins TRBV5-5 and TRBJ2-1; TRBD2 agrees at 10 bases. The J segment lost 4 bases and the V segment lost 4 bases, leaving 8 bases of the junction unmatched. The length of the CDR3 is 16 residues. CDR1 is SGHKS, CDR2 YYEKEE, per germline (reference sequence). The CDR3 protein is CASSGVGSGRYNEQFF. The CDR3 DNA reads as TGTGCCAGCAGCGGGGTGGGTAGCGGGAGGTACAATGAGCAGTTCTTC. The variable domain in full, with the rest retrieved from reference TRBV5-5 and TRBJ2-1, is DAGVTQSPTHLIKTRGQQVTLRCSPISGHKSVSWYQQVLGQGPQFIFQYYEKEERGRGNFPDRFSARQFPNYSSELNVNALLLGDSALYLCASSGVGSGRYNEQFFGPGTRLTVL.

The V and J genes are TRBV18 and TRBJ2-7; 7 bases fit TRBD2. This CDR3 spans 17 amino acids. Germline trimming cut 3 bases from V and 3 bases from J; bases unmatched to any gene: 14. CDR1 and CDR2 (germline): KGHSH, LQKENI. The CDR3 region is CASSPIGRQNVNYEQYF. CDR3 nucleotides: TGTGCCAGCTCACCTATCGGGAGGCAGAATGTTAACTACGAGCAGTACTTC.

This chain uses TRBV19 with TRBJ1-5; 7 bases line up with TRBD1. The length of the CDR3 is 15 residues. Germline V gives CDR1 LNHDA, CDR2 SQIVND (reference sequence). J was trimmed by 3 bases and V by 5 bases; bases with no gene match: 7. The CDR3 spells CASSESDRDNQPQHF. The CDR3, as DNA: TGTGCCAGTAGTGAATCAGACAGGGACAATCAGCCCCAGCATTTT.

The chain employs TRBV15 and TRBJ2-7; possible D gene TRBD1, 6 bases. The CDR3 extends over 14 amino acids. Germline V gene lookup returns CDR1 LNHNV and CDR2 YYDKDF (reference sequence). The ends were cut back, 8 bases at V and 1 base at J, with 15 bases in the middle. CDR3 bases: TGTGCCACCGCCCGAGTCAGGGGATCCTACGAGCAGTACTTC. Its translation: CATARVRGSYEQYF.

CDR3 DNA sequence: TGTGCCAGCAGCCAACCCCTAGCTCGCACCGGGGAGCTGTTTTTT. As protein: CASSQPLARTGELFF. The V and J genes are TRBV3-1 (or the pseudogene TRBV3-2) and TRBJ2-2; D might be TRBD2 (5 bases). V was cut by 2 bases and J by 4 bases, with 11 bases left in between. Germline assignment: CDR1 LGHDT and CDR2 YNNKEL (reference sequence). The CDR3 consists of 15 residues.

The chain uses TRBV3-1 (or the pseudogene TRBV3-2) and TRBJ2-4; perhaps TRBD2 as D (6 bases). Germline CDR1 is LGHDT and CDR2 is YNNKEL (reference sequence). This CDR3 contains 18 residues. V gave up 1 base and J gave up 2 bases, with 18 bases separating them. CDR3 DNA: TGTGCCAGCAGCCAAGGTCGGATAGCGGCTACCTCCAAAAACATTCAGTACTTC. Protein sequence: CASSQGRIAATSKNIQYF.

The gene calls are TRBV28 and TRBJ2-7, with D possibly TRBD1 on 6 matching bases. CDR3 length: 14 amino acids. Germline assignment: CDR1 MDHEN and CDR2 SYDVKM. V shed 6 bases and J shed 4 bases, with 16 bases lying between them. This CDR3 is CASRTPARGYEQYF. The DNA for the CDR3 is TGTGCCAGCAGAACCCCGGCCAGGGGTTACGAGCAGTACTTC. Drawing the rest from reference TRBV28 and TRBJ2-7, the complete variable domain is DVKVTQSSRYLVKRTGEKVFLECVQDMDHENMFWYRQDPGLGLRLIYFSYDVKMKEKGDIPEGYSVSREKKERFSLILESASTNQTSMYLCASRTPARGYEQYFGPGTRLTVT.

The chain carries TRBV5-1 and TRBJ1-2, with TRBD1 matching 12 bases. Germline V gene data show CDR1 as SGHRS and CDR2 as YFSETQ. With 5 bases clipped from V and 8 bases from J, the junction kept 7 bases outside the gene matches. The CDR3 runs to 14 residues. Written as DNA, the CDR3 is TGCGCCAGCAGAACCGGGACAGGGGGCTTCGGCTACACCTTC. This codes for CASRTGTGGFGYTF.